This TCR beta chain is drawn from a study of T cell responses to AZD1222 COVID-19 vaccine. Study-wide results and caveats: Elevations in Spike-specific TCR breadth and depth followed administration of two AZD1222 doses. The reported proportion of spike-specific TCRs targeting unmutated variant regions was nearly half.

Only one count was recorded for this clone. Its antigen is unidentified. This table comes from immunoSEQ multiplex PCR, and its TCRdb copy is limited to in-frame clones, with some not included. The data hold roughly 120,000 clones, with more than 75% observed a single time. This CDR3 has 14 residues. V lost 4 bases and J lost 4, with 13 bases in between. Germline V lookup: CDR1 SNHLY, CDR2 FYNNEI. The analysis combined second doses at about 4 or about 12 weeks. This clonotype was sampled from an adult who received the AZD1222 COVID-19 vaccine. This chain connects TRBV2 to TRBJ2-5; D could derive from TRBD1 or TRBD2 (5 bases each). The starting material was peripheral blood, obtained 28 days after the second AZD1222 dose. CDR3: CASSGGSGRETQYF. The CDR3 region has the DNA TGTGCCAGCAGTGGGGGGAGTGGGCGAGAGACCCAGTACTTC.